Following are 9 T cell receptor beta chains from one sample sequenced in a study of a mutant IDH1 vaccine in newly diagnosed glioma (dated by TCRdb to the early 2020s). The antigens these receptors bind are not known. Interpreted using the paper, the time point label stands for: week 11, during vaccination. Each vaccine dose, consisting of 300 ug of a 20-mer mutant IDH1 peptide in Montanide, was administered subcutaneously with topical imiquimod. The method behind the library was the immunoSEQ multiplex PCR assay. Held by TCRdb, this immuneACCESS table contains in-frame sequences only and omits some clones. Under half of the omission traces to an unresolved V gene where checked; the cause of the rest is unknown. The sample includes roughly 110,000 clones, with 90% observed a single time. The top ten clonotypes cover 0.55% to 0.7% of the sample. The starting material was PBMCs, obtained from a glioma patient whose treatment included an IDH1 peptide vaccine. All receptors come from a woman between 45 and 60 years old with glioma.

Comments on this clone: The same CDR3 arises from other DNA sequences in this sample as well. The chain recombines TRBV7-9 with TRBJ2-2; TRBD1 aligns across 8 bases. Germline V gene lookup returns CDR1 SEHNR and CDR2 FQNEAQ (reference sequence). Trimming took 5 bases from V and 5 from J; bases not matched to a gene: 7. This CDR3 region has 15 residues. The DNA of the CDR3 is TGTGCCAGCAGCCCCGGACAGGGACGAACCGGGGAGCTGTTTTTT. It translates to CASSPGQGRTGELFF.

The V call is TRBV4-1, the J call TRBJ2-5; 7 nucleotides align to TRBD1. The DNA matches TRBJ2-7 better at its end, which makes the J call doubtful. This CDR3 has 14 amino acids. The germline V gene encodes CDR1 MGHRA and CDR2 YSYEKL. The CDR3 region has the DNA TGCGCCAGCAGCCAAGAGACAGGGACCTACGAGCAGTACTTC. This gives the protein CASSQETGTYEQYF.

This clone was detected only once. This chain joins TRBV10-3 and TRBJ1-2; no reliable D call. Trimming cost V 2 bases and J 2 bases, with 9 bases left between them. Germline V gives CDR1 ENHRY, CDR2 SYGVKD. The CDR3 covers 14 residues. Here the CDR3 DNA reads TGTGCCATCAGTGAGGGGGAGATGAACTATGGCTACACCTTC. Its protein is CAISEGEMNYGYTF.

This chain connects TRBV28 to TRBJ2-1, with 10 bases lining up with TRBD2. The CDR3 has 16 residues. The junction had 13 bases not matched to a gene; V was cut back by 5 bases and J by 9 bases. Germline V CDR1 and CDR2: MDHEN, SYDVKM. The CDR3 protein is CASSPQTSGRAGEQFF. The CDR3 DNA is TGTGCCAGCAGTCCTCAAACCAGCGGGAGGGCCGGTGAGCAGTTCTTC.

The chain employs TRBV7-9 and TRBJ2-6; TRBD2 matches 12 bases. V was pared by 0 bases and J by 1 base, with 4 bases of the junction left unmatched. CDR3 length: 19 residues. CDR1 is SEHNR, CDR2 FQNEAQ, per germline (reference sequence). CDR3 region: CASSLATSGSRSGANVLTF. Written as DNA, the CDR3 is TGTGCCAGCAGCTTAGCGACTAGCGGGAGCAGATCTGGGGCCAACGTCCTGACTTTC.

The chain uses TRBV28 and TRBJ2-7, with 9 nucleotides matching TRBD2. Per germline, CDR1 MDHEN and CDR2 SYDVKM. The junction had 7 bases not matched to a gene; V was cut back by 4 bases and J by 0 bases. CDR3 length: 16 amino acids. In DNA form, the CDR3 reads TGTGCCAGCAGTTCGGTAGCGGGAGCGTCCTCCTACGAGCAGTACTTC. Amino acids: CASSSVAGASSYEQYF.

This chain connects TRBV5-1 to TRBJ2-2; D is ambiguous. In germline, CDR1 is SGHRS, CDR2 YFSETQ. V dropped 2 bases and J dropped 3 bases, with 8 bases sitting between them. The CDR3 has 14 residues. For the CDR3, the DNA is TGCGCCAGCAGCTTTGGGTCGGACACCGGGGAGCTGTTTTTT. Translation: CASSFGSDTGELFF.

V gene TRBV6-5 combines with J gene TRBJ1-1, with unresolved D. V lost 6 bases, J lost 8 bases, and 22 bases lay in between. The CDR3 contains 15 residues. CDR1 is MNHEY, CDR2 SVGAGI, per germline. Here the CDR3 reads CASSPWAGRSGEAFF. For the CDR3, the DNA is TGTGCCAGCAGCCCCTGGGCAGGACGGAGCGGGGAAGCTTTCTTT.

V usage is TRBV7-9 and J usage is TRBJ1-5, with 7 bases identical to TRBD1. Germline V gives CDR1 SEHNR, CDR2 FQNEAQ (reference sequence). CDR3 length: 16 amino acids. V was pared by 5 bases and J by 0 bases, with 7 bases of the junction left unmatched. CDR3 region: CASSPGGRYSNQPQHF. The CDR3 bases are TGTGCCAGCAGCCCAGGGGGACGATATAGCAATCAGCCCCAGCATTTT.